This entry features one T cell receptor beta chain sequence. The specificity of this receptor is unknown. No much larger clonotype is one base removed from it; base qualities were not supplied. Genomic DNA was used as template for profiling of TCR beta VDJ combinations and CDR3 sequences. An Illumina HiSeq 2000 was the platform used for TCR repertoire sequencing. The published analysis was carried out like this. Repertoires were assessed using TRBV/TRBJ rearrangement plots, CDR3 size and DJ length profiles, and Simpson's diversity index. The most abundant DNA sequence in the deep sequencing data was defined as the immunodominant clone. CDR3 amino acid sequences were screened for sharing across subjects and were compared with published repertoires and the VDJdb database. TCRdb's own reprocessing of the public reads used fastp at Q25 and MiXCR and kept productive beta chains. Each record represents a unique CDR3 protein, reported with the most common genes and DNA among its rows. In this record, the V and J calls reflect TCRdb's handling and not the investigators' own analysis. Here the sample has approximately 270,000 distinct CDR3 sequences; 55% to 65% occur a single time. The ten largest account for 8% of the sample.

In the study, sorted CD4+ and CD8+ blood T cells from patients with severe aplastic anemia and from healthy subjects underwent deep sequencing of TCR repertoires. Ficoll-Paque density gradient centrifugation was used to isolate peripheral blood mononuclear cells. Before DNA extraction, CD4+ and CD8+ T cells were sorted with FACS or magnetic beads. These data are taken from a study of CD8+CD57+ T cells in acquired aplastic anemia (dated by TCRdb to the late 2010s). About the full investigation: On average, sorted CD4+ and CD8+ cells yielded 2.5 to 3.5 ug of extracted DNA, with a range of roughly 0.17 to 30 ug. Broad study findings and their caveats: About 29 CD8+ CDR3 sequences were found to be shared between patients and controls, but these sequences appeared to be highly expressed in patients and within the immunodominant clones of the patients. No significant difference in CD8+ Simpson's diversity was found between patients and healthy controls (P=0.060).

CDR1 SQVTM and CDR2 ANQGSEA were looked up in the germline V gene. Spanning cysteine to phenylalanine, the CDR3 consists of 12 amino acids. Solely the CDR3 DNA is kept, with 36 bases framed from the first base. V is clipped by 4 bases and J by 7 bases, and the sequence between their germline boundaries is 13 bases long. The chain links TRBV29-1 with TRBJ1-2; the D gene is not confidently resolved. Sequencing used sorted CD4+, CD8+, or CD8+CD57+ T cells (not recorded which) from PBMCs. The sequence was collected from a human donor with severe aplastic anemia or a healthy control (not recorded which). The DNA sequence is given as TGCAGCGTTGTAACGGGAGGAAGTGGCTACACCTTC. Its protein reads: CSVVTGGSGYTF.